Only a few counts were recorded for the clone carrying this T cell receptor beta chain. Its antigen is undetermined. MiXCR was run by TCRdb on the reads, yielding one entry per CDR3 protein. The profile shows some 940,000 distinct CDR3 sequences, roughly 31% of them singletons. The data were taken from a study of T cell repertoires in cytomegalovirus infection. CDR1 and CDR2 from the germline V gene are SGHVS and FNYEAQ. V was pared by 0 bases and J by 4 bases, with 6 bases between. The CDR3 totals 13 residues. The study's findings and limits: CMV-specific HLA-C-restricted TCR beta clonotypes dominated the ex vivo response.

This TCR came from a human donor in good health (CMV status not recorded). Some clones in this sample may be carry-over from other donors' samples. This specimen consisted of cultured CD8+ T cells from PBMCs, obtained from culture after CMV antigen stimulation. This sequence joins TRBV7-6 and TRBJ1-1, with unresolved D. CDR3: CASSLAPPTEAFF. For the CDR3, the DNA is TGTGCCAGCAGCTTAGCCCCCCCCACTGAAGCTTTCTTT.